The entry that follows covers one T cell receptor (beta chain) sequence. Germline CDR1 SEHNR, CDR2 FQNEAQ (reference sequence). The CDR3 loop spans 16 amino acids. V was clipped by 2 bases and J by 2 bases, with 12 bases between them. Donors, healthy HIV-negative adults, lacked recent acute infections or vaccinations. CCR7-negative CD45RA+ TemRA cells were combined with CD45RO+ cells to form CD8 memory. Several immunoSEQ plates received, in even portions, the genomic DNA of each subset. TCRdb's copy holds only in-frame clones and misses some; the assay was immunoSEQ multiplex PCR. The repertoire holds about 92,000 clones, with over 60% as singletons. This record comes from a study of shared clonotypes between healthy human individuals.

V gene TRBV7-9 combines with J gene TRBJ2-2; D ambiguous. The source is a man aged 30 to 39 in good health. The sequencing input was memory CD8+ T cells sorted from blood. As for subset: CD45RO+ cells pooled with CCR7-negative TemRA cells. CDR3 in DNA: TGTGCCAGCAGCTTATTTGATGGGATAAACACCGGGGAGCTGTTTTTT. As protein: CASSLFDGINTGELFF.